This T cell receptor beta chain was sequenced for a study of blood T cell repertoires in COVID-19. Study details: Sites in the United States, Italy and Spain provided acute and convalescent COVID-19 samples. From T cells, B-cell-depleted T cells, or PBMCs came the material, which was cDNA or gDNA.

The CDR3 sequence is 14 residues long. The V segment lost 5 bases and the J segment 1 base; nucleotides outside the gene matches: 3. CDR1 is SGHTA and CDR2 is FQGTGA in the germline V gene. How the authors handled the data: Estimation of nucleated cell counts was performed using reference gene primer amplification. The repertoire was sequenced with immunoSEQ multiplex PCR; TCRdb's copy has only in-frame clones and lacks some. The V and J calls and clone size were taken over from that table, and D and trimming were inferred from the DNA. The data hold some 69,000 clones, with over 85% observed a single time.

The receptor's source is a man aged 60-69 years with acute or convalescent COVID-19. The gene calls are TRBV7-3 and TRBJ1-1; TRBD1 agrees at 8 bases. Specimen: peripheral blood. CDR3 amino acids: CASSEGTGNTEAFF. For the CDR3, the DNA is TGTGCCAGCAGCGAGGGGACAGGGAACACTGAAGCTTTCTTT. Full variable domain (missing parts from reference TRBV7-3 and TRBJ1-1): GAGVSQTPSNKVTEKGKYVELRCDPISGHTALYWYRQSLGQGPEFLIYFQGTGAADDSGLPNDRFFAVRPEGSVSTLKIQRTERGDSAVYLCASSEGTGNTEAFFGQGTRLTVV.